The T cell receptor beta chain under discussion was sequenced for a study of neoadjuvant nivolumab and ipilimumab in lung cancer. Study summary: The combination arm added day-1 ipilimumab 1 mg/kg to nivolumab 3 mg/kg on days 1, 15, 29.

Losses at the gene ends were 6 bases for V and 1 base for J; bases not matched to a gene: 4. CDR3 length: 14 amino acids. Germline-derived CDR1 and CDR2 are SGHTA and FQGNSA. Notes on the study in general: Only two of four nivolumab-treated tumors gained richness and clonality by surgery. Resected tumors had greater TCR richness and clonality than uninvolved lung. Pretherapy blood TCR richness correlated positively with resected tumor richness.

This clone was seen only a few times. Its antigen is still unknown. Profiled with immunoSEQ multiplex PCR; TCRdb holds only in-frame clones, not every one. The sample lists 10,000 or so clones; about 81% were seen once. This receptor was identified in an adult with non-small cell lung cancer. The chain couples TRBV7-2 to TRBJ1-1; TRBD1 matches 8 bases. The source material was peripheral blood, sampled before neoadjuvant nivolumab, alone or with ipilimumab. The CDR3 region is CASSPDRGNTEAFF. As DNA, the CDR3 is TGTGCCAGCAGTCCCGACAGGGGGAACACTGAAGCTTTCTTT.